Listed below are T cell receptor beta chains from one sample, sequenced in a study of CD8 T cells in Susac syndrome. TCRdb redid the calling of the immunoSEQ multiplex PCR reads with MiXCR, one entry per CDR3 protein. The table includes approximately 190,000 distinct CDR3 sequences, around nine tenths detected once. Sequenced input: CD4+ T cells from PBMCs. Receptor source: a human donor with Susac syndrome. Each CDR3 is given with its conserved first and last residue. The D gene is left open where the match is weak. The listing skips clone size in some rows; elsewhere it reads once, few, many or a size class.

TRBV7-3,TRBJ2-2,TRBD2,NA,CASSLAGGDTGELFF,TGTGCCAGCTCCCTAGCGGGGGGGGACACCGGGGAGCTGTTTTTT
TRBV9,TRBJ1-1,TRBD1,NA,CASSVVGTANTEAFF,TGTGCCAGCAGCGTAGTGGGGACAGCGAACACTGAAGCTTTCTTT
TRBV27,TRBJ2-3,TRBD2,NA,CASRRLAGLDGDTQYF,TGTGCCAGCAGACGACTAGCGGGGTTAGATGGGGATACGCAGTATTTT
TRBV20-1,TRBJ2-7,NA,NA,CSASTQQQSSYEQYF,TGCAGTGCCTCGACCCAACAGCAGTCTTCCTACGAGCAGTACTTC
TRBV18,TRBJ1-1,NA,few,CASSPPMNTEAFF,TGTGCCAGCTCACCTCCTATGAACACTGAAGCTTTCTTT
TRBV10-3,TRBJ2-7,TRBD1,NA,CAISVDRGSYEQYF,TGTGCCATCAGTGTGGACAGGGGGAGCTACGAGCAGTACTTC
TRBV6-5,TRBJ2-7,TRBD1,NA,CASSYSSWDRGSYEQYF,TGTGCCAGCAGTTACTCGTCTTGGGACAGGGGTTCCTACGAGCAGTACTTC
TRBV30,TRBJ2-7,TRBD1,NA,CAWSPGTVAEQYF,TGTGCCTGGAGTCCCGGGACAGTCGCCGAGCAGTACTTC
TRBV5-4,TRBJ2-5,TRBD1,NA,CASSFRQGAGETQYF,TGTGCCAGCAGCTTTCGACAGGGGGCAGGAGAGACCCAGTACTTC
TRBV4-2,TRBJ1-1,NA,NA,CASSQRTMSAEAFF,TGTGCCAGCAGCCAGCGGACCATGAGCGCTGAAGCTTTCTTT
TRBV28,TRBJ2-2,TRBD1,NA,CASRGGDRVNTGELFF,TGTGCCAGCAGGGGTGGGGACAGGGTTAACACCGGGGAGCTGTTTTTT
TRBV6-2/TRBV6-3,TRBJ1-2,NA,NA,CASSYPGEVVYGYTF,TGTGCCAGCAGTTACCCCGGCGAGGTCGTCTATGGCTACACCTTC
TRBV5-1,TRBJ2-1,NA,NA,CASSLAPGPAEEQFF,TGCGCCAGCAGCTTGGCCCCGGGACCTGCGGAGGAGCAGTTCTTC
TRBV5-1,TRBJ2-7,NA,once,CASSFTGTSYEQYF,TGCGCCAGCAGCTTTACCGGGACTTCCTACGAGCAGTACTTC
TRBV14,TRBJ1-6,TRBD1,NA,CASSQLPGQDNSPLHF,TGTGCCAGCAGCCAATTACCGGGACAGGATAATTCACCCCTCCACTTT
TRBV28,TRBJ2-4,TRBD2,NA,CASNSLAGLLNAKNIQYF,TGTGCCAGCAACTCACTAGCGGGGCTGTTAAATGCCAAAAACATTCAGTACTTC
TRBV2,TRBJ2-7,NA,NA,CASSDRVVRTSYEQYF,TGTGCCAGCAGTGATCGTGTAGTCCGGACATCCTACGAGCAGTACTTC
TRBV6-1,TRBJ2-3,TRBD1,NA,CASSDSQGPQYF,TGTGCCAGCAGTGATTCACAGGGGCCCCAGTATTTT
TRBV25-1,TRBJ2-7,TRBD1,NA,CASRTGLINEQYF,TGTGCCAGCAGGACAGGGTTGATCAACGAGCAGTACTTC
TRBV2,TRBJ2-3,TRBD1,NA,CASSAQGARGTDTQYF,TGTGCCAGCAGCGCACAGGGGGCTCGGGGCACAGATACGCAGTATTTT
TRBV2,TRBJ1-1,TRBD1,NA,CASSRGTELEAFF,TGTGCCAGCAGCCGCGGGACAGAACTTGAAGCTTTCTTT
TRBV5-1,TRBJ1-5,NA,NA,CASSPGDANQPQHF,TGCGCCAGCAGCCCAGGGGACGCCAATCAGCCCCAGCATTTT
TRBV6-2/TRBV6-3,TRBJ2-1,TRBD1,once,CASRADREYNEQFF,TGTGCCAGCAGGGCGGACAGGGAATACAATGAGCAGTTCTTC
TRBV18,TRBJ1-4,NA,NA,CASSPTGGANEKLFF,TGTGCCAGCTCACCTACCGGGGGGGCCAACGAAAAACTGTTTTTT
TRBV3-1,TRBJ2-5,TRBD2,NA,CASSQTSGPGTQYF,TGTGCCAGCAGCCAGACTAGCGGGCCAGGGACCCAGTACTTC
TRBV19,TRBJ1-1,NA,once,CASRTRGTEAFF,TGTGCCAGTCGGACCCGGGGAACTGAAGCTTTCTTT
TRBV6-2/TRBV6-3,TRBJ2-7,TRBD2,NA,CASSYLRTSGSYEQYF,TGTGCCAGCAGTTACCTCAGGACTAGCGGCTCCTACGAGCAGTACTTC
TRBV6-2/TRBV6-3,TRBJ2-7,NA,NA,CASGRIGTGDPYEQYF,TGTGCCAGCGGACGTATAGGAACGGGAGATCCCTACGAGCAGTACTTC
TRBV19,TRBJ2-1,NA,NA,CASHLAVAYNEQFF,TGTGCCAGCCACTTAGCGGTGGCCTACAATGAGCAGTTCTTC
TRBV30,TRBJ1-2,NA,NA,CARGISNYGYTF,TGTGCCAGGGGAATTTCTAACTATGGCTACACCTTC
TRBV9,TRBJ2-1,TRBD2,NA,CASSATSGSTYEQFF,TGTGCCAGCAGCGCGACTAGCGGGAGTACCTATGAGCAGTTCTTC
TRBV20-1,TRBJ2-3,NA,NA,CSAANPLTPSTDTQYF,TGCAGTGCCGCGAACCCACTGACACCGAGCACAGATACGCAGTATTTT
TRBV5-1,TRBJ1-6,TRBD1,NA,CASSSSGGNNSPLHF,TGCGCCAGCAGCTCATCAGGGGGCAATAATTCACCCCTCCACTTT
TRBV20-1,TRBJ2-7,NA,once,CSARESAKSYEQYF,TGCAGTGCTAGAGAGTCAGCGAAATCCTACGAGCAGTACTTC
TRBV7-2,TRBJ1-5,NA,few,CASGRARDQPQHF,TGTGCCAGCGGGAGGGCCCGGGATCAGCCCCAGCATTTT
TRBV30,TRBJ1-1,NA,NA,CAGGRAANTEAFF,TGTGCTGGCGGTCGGGCGGCGAACACTGAAGCTTTCTTT
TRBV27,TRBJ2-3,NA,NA,CASRPTGGIKQYF,TGTGCCAGCAGGCCAACTGGGGGTATAAAGCAGTATTTT
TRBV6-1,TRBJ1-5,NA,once,CASSEGPSGGPQPQHF,TGTGCCAGCAGTGAAGGTCCGTCGGGGGGCCCTCAGCCCCAGCATTTT
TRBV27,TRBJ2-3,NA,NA,CASSPNIGTQYF,TGTGCCAGCAGTCCCAACATTGGTACGCAGTATTTT
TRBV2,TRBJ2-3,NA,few,CASSERTDTQYF,TGTGCCAGCAGTGAGAGGACAGATACGCAGTATTTT
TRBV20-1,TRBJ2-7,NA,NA,CSARDSHRTYEQYF,TGCAGTGCTAGAGATTCCCACAGAACCTACGAGCAGTACTTC
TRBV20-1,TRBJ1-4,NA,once,CSARPAGRKMNEKLFF,TGCAGTGCCCGCCCGGCTGGCCGGAAGATGAATGAAAAACTGTTTTTT
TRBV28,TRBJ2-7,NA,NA,CASTSTVYEQYF,TGTGCCAGCACCTCGACAGTCTACGAGCAGTACTTC
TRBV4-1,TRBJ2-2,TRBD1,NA,CASSRKTGGTGELFF,TGCGCCAGCAGCCGGAAGACAGGGGGGACCGGGGAGCTGTTTTTT
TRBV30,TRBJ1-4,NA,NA,CAWKTAATNEKLFF,TGTGCCTGGAAGACAGCAGCAACTAATGAAAAACTGTTTTTT
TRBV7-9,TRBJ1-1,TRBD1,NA,CASSLGTGSRTEAFF,TGTGCCAGCAGCCTCGGGACAGGGTCGCGAACTGAAGCTTTCTTT
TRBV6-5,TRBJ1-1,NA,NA,CASSYIRATEAFF,TGTGCCAGCAGTTATATCCGGGCCACTGAAGCTTTCTTT
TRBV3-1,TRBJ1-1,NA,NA,CASTTGTGYTEAFF,TGTGCCAGCACCACAGGCACGGGGTACACTGAAGCTTTCTTT
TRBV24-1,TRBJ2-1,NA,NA,CATSDYRAPSDNEQFF,TGTGCCACCAGTGATTACAGGGCCCCTTCGGACAATGAGCAGTTCTTC
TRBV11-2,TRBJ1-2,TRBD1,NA,CASSLQGAVDYGYTF,TGTGCCAGCAGCTTACAGGGGGCTGTGGACTATGGCTACACCTTC
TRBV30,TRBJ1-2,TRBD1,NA,CAWKDRDRYGYTF,TGTGCCTGGAAAGACAGGGATCGCTATGGCTACACCTTC
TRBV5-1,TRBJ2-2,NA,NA,CASKGTENTGELFF,TGCGCCAGCAAAGGGACGGAGAACACCGGGGAGCTGTTTTTT
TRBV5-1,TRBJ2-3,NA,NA,CASSPRFGQNTDTQYF,TGCGCCAGCAGCCCCCGGTTTGGACAGAACACAGATACGCAGTATTTT
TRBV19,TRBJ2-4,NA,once,CASSMGLIQYF,TGTGCCAGTAGTATGGGCCTAATTCAGTACTTC
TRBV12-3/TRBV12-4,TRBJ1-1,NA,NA,CASSLYWITEAFF,TGTGCCAGCAGTTTATACTGGATAACTGAAGCTTTCTTT
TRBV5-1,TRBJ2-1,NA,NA,CASSLSGFHEQFF,TGCGCCAGCAGCTTGTCGGGGTTCCATGAGCAGTTCTTC
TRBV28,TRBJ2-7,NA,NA,CASSVTSLSSYEQYF,TGTGCCAGCAGTGTTACGTCACTAAGCTCCTACGAGCAGTACTTC
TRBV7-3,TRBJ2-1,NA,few,CASSLSGSSYNEQFF,TGTGCTAGCAGCTTATCTGGGAGCTCCTACAATGAGCAGTTCTTC
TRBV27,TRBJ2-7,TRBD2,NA,CASSKTTSGRGRVSSYEQYF,TGTGCCAGCAGTAAAACGACTAGCGGGAGGGGCCGGGTTTCGTCCTACGAGCAGTACTTC